This note documents a single T cell receptor (beta chain) sequence. Its target is not known. Assay used: immunoSEQ multiplex PCR; TCRdb lists only in-frame clones, some missing. The sample holds under 2,000,000 clones; approximately 94% are singletons and the top ten take roughly 1.2%. V shed 8 bases and J shed 0 bases, with 28 bases lying between them. CDR3 size: 20 residues. The germline V gene encodes CDR1 LNHDA and CDR2 SQIVND (reference sequence). The source of the sample is a study of shared clonotypes between healthy human individuals. Study results and caveats: The study's rarefaction showed incomplete sorted-subset sequencing despite large depth. What naive subsets generally showed was a larger estimated richness than memory subsets showed. Having only a few donors restricted how much genetic and exposure-history diversity was captured.

In the naive CD8 group, cells lacked CD45RO and were positively selected for CCR7, so terminally differentiated effector memory CD45RA+ cells were left out. The TCR originated in a man aged 18 to 35 in good health. Material for sequencing was naive CD8+ T cells sorted from blood. This chain links TRBV19 with TRBJ2-2; D possibly corresponds to TRBD2 (6 bases). The CDR3 sequence: CASATFGFLRTNANTGELFF. CDR3 bases: TGTGCCAGTGCGACCTTCGGATTTCTCAGGACTAACGCGAACACCGGGGAGCTGTTTTTT.